This T cell receptor (beta chain) originates from a study of post-analysis software for immune sequencing data. CDR3 size: 15 residues. V was clipped by 5 bases and J by 2 bases, with 16 bases between them. Germline V gene data show CDR1 as SGHRS and CDR2 as YFSETQ. The TCR beta cDNA libraries contained unique molecular identifiers. From around 0.96 to 9.9 million T cells, 450,000 to 550,000 cDNA molecules were obtained. TCRdb reprocessed the PCR reads via MiXCR and lists one record per CDR3 protein. The sample consists of more than 350,000 distinct CDR3 sequences, 30% to 45% of them appearing once. At least ten counts were recorded for this clonotype. The antigen remains unidentified. Study results and caveats: Significantly decreased normalized Chao1 diversity was recorded for multiple sclerosis patients relative to controls. Roughly 5 TRBV segments (TRBV5-6, TRBV5-1 and TRBV20-1 among them) occurred more frequently in patients than in controls.

The sequencing sample was made of blood. The chain links TRBV5-1 to TRBJ2-5; a weak D match, TRBD1 (6 bases). This sequence originates from a girl aged 2 to 9 with multiple sclerosis. This CDR3 is CASREQGQPQETQYF. In DNA, the CDR3 is TGCGCCAGCAGGGAACAGGGCCAACCTCAAGAGACCCAGTACTTC.